This entry describes one TCR beta chain. Antigen specificity is unknown. This CDR3 spans 16 amino acids. V was pared by 3 bases and J by 6 bases, with 18 bases between. In germline, CDR1 is SGHDT, CDR2 YYEEEE. PCR employed 60 Vbeta and 13 Jbeta primers. TCRdb's table, derived via immunoSEQ multiplex PCR, lists solely in-frame clones and lacks some. Of around 100,000 clones in the sample, 74% were seen once. This specimen comes from a study of cytomegalovirus exposure and HLA in healthy donors. Study-level results: Excluded: some indistinguishable V segments such as TRBV6-2 and TRBV6-3. Trimming of TCR beta V- and J-genes showed a link, identified in a later analysis, to a missense DCLRE1C variant.

The chain links TRBV5-6 to TRBJ2-2; D gene unclear. This receptor was identified in a woman aged 40 to 50 in good health and CMV-seropositive. Material for sequencing was PBMCs. CDR3 nucleotide sequence: TGTGCCAGCAGCTCCACGATCAGGTTGTGGGCCGGGGAGCTGTTTTTT. Encoded protein: CASSSTIRLWAGELFF. Filled out from reference TRBV5-6 and TRBJ2-2, the complete variable domain reads DAGVTQSPTHLIKTRGQQVTLRCSPKSGHDTVSWYQQALGQGPQFIFQYYEEEERQRGNFPDRFSGHQFPNYSSELNVNALLLGDSALYLCASSSTIRLWAGELFFGEGSRLTVL.